One and the same sample provided the 8 T cell receptor beta chains below, sequenced in a study of T-cell reconstitution after alpha-beta-depleted transplantation in children. During its preparation, the TCRbeta library received unique molecular identifiers. Via MiXCR, TCRdb re-called the PCR reads, giving one row per CDR3 protein. The sample includes about 980,000 distinct CDR3 sequences, 25% to 30% of them seen just once. The sequenced sample was PBMCs, mostly from graft donor cells, obtained 360 days after TCRalphabeta/CD19-depleted stem cell transplant. These receptors all come from a boy younger than two who had a stem cell transplant for SCID, so the T cells may come from the graft donor.

This clonotype showed up just a few times. This chain connects TRBV4-3 to TRBJ2-7; TRBD2 matches at 9 bases. Germline trimming cut 3 bases from V and 2 bases from J; bases unmatched to any gene: 5. Germline values: CDR1 LGHNA, CDR2 YSLEER. The CDR3 length is 15 residues. CDR3 region: CASSHQASGTYEQYF. For the CDR3, the DNA is TGCGCCAGCAGCCACCAGGCTAGCGGGACCTACGAGCAGTACTTC.

This clonotype appeared a few times. This chain connects TRBV5-6 to TRBJ2-1; perhaps TRBD1 as D (5 bases). Trimming removed 3 bases at V and 0 bases at J, with 16 bases between. The CDR3 is 17 residues long. Germline V gene data show CDR1 as SGHDT and CDR2 as YYEEEE. CDR3 nucleotide sequence: TGTGCCAGCAGCTCGATGGGCCGGACAAGCTCCTACAATGAGCAGTTCTTC. Translation gives CASSSMGRTSSYNEQFF.

This chain connects TRBV5-1 to TRBJ2-1; a weak D match, TRBD1 (5 bases). This CDR3 is built from 14 residues. Germline V gives CDR1 SGHRS, CDR2 YFSETQ. Trimming stripped 4 bases from V and 7 bases from J, with 15 bases between. In DNA form, the CDR3 reads TGCGCCAGCAGCCCCTGGTGGGGCCCGAATGAGCAGTTCTTC. Residues: CASSPWWGPNEQFF.

This clonotype was counted a few times. This chain connects TRBV4-2 to TRBJ2-7; D is uncertain. Between the trimmed V and J ends, which lost 4 bases and 2 bases, there was a span of 21 bases. This CDR3 has 17 residues. Germline CDR1 and CDR2: LGHNA and YNFKEQ. The CDR3: CASSRAAVRSPPYEQYF. The CDR3 nucleotides read TGTGCCAGCAGCCGCGCCGCAGTGCGCAGTCCTCCCTACGAGCAGTACTTC.

The chain links TRBV5-6 to TRBJ1-2; D ambiguous. Trimming stripped 1 base from V and 5 bases from J, with 15 bases between. There are 15 residues in the CDR3. Germline lookup yields CDR1 SGHDT and CDR2 YYEEEE. The CDR3, as DNA: TGTGCCAGCAGCTTGATAGGGAGTGGAGATTATGGCTACACCTTC. Amino acids: CASSLIGSGDYGYTF.

The genes are TRBV4-3 and TRBJ2-7; 7 positions match TRBD2. Per the germline V gene, CDR1 is LGHNA and CDR2 is YSLEER. The CDR3 totals 16 residues. The J segment lost 3 bases and the V segment lost 0 bases, leaving 8 bases of the junction unmatched. The DNA for the CDR3 is TGCGCCAGCAGCCAAGATCCCGGCGGGAGAAACTACGAGCAGTACTTC. It translates to CASSQDPGGRNYEQYF.

This clonotype was detected once. This rearrangement joins TRBV6-5 to TRBJ2-6; a weak D match, TRBD1 (6 bases). The CDR3 covers 16 residues. The V end was cut by 1 base, the J end by 2 bases, with 9 bases between. Germline assignment: CDR1 MNHEY and CDR2 SVGAGI. The CDR3 here is CASSYLGAPGANVLTF. The CDR3 DNA reads as TGTGCCAGCAGTTACTTGGGGGCGCCTGGGGCCAACGTCCTGACTTTC.

The J gene is TRBJ2-4, the V gene TRBV20-1; D is possibly TRBD1 or TRBD2 (6 bases each). Trimming took 5 bases from V and 2 from J, leaving 13 bases between them. The length of the CDR3 is 14 residues. Germline V gene data show CDR1 as DFQATT and CDR2 as SNEGSKA (reference sequence). Here the CDR3 reads CSALGGGPKNIQYF. CDR3 nucleotide sequence: TGCAGTGCTTTAGGTGGGGGGCCCAAAAACATTCAGTACTTC.